This T cell receptor (beta chain) was sequenced during a study of OX40 agonist ivuxolimab in advanced cancers. Study in general: Patients were treated with ivuxolimab, an agonistic anti-OX40 (CD134) antibody.

The CDR3 is made up of 17 amino acids. Germline CDR1 is SEHNR and CDR2 is FQNEAQ (reference sequence). The V gene end was trimmed by 5 bases and the J gene end by 5 bases; junction bases not matched to a gene: 16. Sequencing used immunoSEQ multiplex PCR; TCRdb keeps in-frame clones, though not all of them. The sample yields more than 100,000 clones, around 93% seen once. The genes are TRBV7-9 and TRBJ2-3, with TRBD2 matching over 7 bases. The TCR was taken from an adult with an advanced solid tumor such as melanoma, head and neck, liver or kidney cancer. The specimen comprised CD4+ or CD8+ T cells sorted from blood, sampled in a trial of the OX40 agonist ivuxolimab. CDR3 nucleotide sequence: TGTGCCAGCAGCCCGCCGGGAGGTTCCCTATCCGGAGATACGCAGTATTTT. Residues: CASSPPGGSLSGDTQYF.